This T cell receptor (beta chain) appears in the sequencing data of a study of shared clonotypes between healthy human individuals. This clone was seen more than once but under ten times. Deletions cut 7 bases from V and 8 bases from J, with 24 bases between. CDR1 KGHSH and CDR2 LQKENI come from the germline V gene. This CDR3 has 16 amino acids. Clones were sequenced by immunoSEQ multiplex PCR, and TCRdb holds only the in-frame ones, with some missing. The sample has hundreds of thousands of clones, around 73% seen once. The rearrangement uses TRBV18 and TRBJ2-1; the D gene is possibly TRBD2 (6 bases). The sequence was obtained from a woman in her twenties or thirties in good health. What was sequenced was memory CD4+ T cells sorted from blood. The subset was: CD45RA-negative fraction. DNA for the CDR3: TGTGCCAGCTTGGAGGGTTTGGCGATGAGGGGTGATGAGCAGTTCTTC. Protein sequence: CASLEGLAMRGDEQFF.